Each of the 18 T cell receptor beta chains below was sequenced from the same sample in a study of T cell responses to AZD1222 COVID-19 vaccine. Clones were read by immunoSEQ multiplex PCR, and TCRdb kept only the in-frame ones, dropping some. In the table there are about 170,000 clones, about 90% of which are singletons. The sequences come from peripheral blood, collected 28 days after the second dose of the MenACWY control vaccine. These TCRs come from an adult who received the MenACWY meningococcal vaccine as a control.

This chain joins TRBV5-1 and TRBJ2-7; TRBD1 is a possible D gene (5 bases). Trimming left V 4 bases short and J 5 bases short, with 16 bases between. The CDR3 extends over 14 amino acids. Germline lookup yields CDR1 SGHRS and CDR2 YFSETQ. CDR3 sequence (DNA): TGCGCCAGCAGCAGATTACAGGCCCCTCACGAGCAGTACTTC. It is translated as CASSRLQAPHEQYF.

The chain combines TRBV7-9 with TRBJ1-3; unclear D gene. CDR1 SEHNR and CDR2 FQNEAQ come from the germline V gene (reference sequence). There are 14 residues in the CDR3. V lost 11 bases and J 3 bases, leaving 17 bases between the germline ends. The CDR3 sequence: CAGFPARDGNTIYF. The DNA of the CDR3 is TGTGCCGGTTTCCCCGCGAGGGATGGAAACACCATATATTTT.

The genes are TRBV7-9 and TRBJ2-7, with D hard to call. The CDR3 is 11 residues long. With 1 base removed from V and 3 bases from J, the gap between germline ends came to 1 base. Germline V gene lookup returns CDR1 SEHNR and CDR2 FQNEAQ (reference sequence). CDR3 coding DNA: TGTGCCAGCAGCTTAGACTACGAGCAGTACTTC. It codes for CASSLDYEQYF.

DNA of the CDR3: TGTGCCAGCAGCTTAGGGCGGCAGGTTAGCTCCTACGAGCAGTACTTC. This sequence encodes CASSLGRQVSSYEQYF. The chain links TRBV7-9 to TRBJ2-7, with unresolved D. With 1 base removed from V and 0 bases from J, the gap between germline ends came to 13 bases. CDR1 is SEHNR and CDR2 is FQNEAQ in the germline V gene (reference sequence). The CDR3 runs to 16 residues.

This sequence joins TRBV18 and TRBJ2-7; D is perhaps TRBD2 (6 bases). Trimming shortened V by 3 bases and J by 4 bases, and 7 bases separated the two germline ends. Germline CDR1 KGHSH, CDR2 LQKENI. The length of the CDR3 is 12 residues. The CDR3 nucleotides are TGTGCCAGCTCACCGGACTATTACGAGCAGTACTTC. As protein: CASSPDYYEQYF. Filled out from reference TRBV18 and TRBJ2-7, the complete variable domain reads NAGVMQNPRHLVRRRGQEARLRCSPMKGHSHVYWYRQLPEEGLKFMVYLQKENIIDESGMPKERFSAEFPKEGPSILRIQQVVRGDSAAYFCASSPDYYEQYFGPGTRLTVT.

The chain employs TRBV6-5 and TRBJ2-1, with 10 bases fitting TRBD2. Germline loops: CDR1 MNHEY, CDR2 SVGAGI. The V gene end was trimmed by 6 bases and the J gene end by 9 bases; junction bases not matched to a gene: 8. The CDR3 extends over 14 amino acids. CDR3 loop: CASRASGRVREQFF. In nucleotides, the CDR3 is TGTGCCAGCAGGGCTAGCGGGAGAGTCCGTGAGCAGTTCTTC.

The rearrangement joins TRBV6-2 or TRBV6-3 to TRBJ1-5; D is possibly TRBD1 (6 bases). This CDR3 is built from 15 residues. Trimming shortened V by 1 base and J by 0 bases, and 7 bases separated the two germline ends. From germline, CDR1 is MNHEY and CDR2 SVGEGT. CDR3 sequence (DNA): TGTGCCAGCAGTTACTACAGGGTTAGCAATCAGCCCCAGCATTTT. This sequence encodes CASSYYRVSNQPQHF.

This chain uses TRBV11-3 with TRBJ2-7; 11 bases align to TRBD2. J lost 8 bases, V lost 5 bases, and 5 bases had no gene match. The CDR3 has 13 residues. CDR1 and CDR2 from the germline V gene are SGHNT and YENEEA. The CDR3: CASSLTSGTQQYF. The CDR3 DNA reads TGTGCCAGCAGCCTGACTAGCGGGACGCAGCAGTACTTC.

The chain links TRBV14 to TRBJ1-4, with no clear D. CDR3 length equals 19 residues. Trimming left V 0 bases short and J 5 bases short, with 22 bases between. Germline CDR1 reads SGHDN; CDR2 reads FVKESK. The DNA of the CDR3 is TGTGCCAGCAGCCAAGAGATAAAGGCAGTCCCAGAACTCAATGAAAAACTGTTTTTT. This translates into CASSQEIKAVPELNEKLFF.

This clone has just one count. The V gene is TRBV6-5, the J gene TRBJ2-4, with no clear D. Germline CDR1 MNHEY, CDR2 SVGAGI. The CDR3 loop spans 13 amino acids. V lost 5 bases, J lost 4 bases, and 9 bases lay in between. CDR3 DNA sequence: TGTGCCAGCAGTCCCTCCGGGAAAAACATTCAGTACTTC. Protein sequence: CASSPSGKNIQYF.

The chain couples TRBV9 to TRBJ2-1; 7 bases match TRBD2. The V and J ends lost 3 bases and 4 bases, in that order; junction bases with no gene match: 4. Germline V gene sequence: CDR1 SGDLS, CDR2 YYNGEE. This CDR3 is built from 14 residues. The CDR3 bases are TGTGCCAGCAGCGCCCCGCGGGGGTACAATGAGCAGTTCTTC. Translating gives CASSAPRGYNEQFF.

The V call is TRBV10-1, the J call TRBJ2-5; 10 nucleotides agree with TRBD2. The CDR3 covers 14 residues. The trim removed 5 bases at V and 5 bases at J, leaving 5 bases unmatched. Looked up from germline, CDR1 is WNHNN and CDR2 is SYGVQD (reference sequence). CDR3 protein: CASSSGRAGETQYF. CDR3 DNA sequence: TGCGCCAGCAGTAGCGGGAGGGCCGGGGAGACCCAGTACTTC.

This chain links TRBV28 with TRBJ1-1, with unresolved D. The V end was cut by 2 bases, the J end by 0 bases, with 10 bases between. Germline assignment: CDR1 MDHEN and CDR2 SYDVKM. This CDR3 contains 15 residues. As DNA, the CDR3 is TGTGCCAGCAGTTTACTGACCGGAGTGAACACTGAAGCTTTCTTT. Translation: CASSLLTGVNTEAFF.

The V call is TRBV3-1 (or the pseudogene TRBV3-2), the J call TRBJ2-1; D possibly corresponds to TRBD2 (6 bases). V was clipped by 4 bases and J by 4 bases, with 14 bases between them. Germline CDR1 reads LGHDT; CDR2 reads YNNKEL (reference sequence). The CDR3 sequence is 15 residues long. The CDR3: CASSLTSSDYNEQFF. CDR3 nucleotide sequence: TGTGCCAGCAGCCTAACTAGCAGCGATTACAATGAGCAGTTCTTC.

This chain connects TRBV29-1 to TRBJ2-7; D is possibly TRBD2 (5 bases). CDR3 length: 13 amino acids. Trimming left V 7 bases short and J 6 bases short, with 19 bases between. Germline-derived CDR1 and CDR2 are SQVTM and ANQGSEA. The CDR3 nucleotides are TGCAGCGGGGAGCGAGAGGGATCATCCGAGCAGTACTTC. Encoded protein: CSGEREGSSEQYF.

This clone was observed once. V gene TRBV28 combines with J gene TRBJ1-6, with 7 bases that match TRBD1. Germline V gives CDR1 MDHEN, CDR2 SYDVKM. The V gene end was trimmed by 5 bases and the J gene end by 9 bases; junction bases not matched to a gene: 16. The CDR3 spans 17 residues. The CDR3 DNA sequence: TGTGCCAGCAGTCTTGGGGGGGCACCCTCAGGGGGTTCACCCCTCCACTTT. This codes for CASSLGGAPSGGSPLHF.

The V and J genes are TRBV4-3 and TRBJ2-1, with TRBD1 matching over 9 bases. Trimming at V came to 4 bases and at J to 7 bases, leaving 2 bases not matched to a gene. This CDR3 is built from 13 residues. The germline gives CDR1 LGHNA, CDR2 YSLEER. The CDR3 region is CASSLQGANEQFF. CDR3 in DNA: TGCGCCAGCAGCCTACAGGGGGCAAATGAGCAGTTCTTC.

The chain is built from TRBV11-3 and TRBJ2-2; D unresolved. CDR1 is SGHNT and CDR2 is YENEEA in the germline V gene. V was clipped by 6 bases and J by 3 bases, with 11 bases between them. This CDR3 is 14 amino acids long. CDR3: CASRSDRDTGELFF. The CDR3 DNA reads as TGTGCCAGCAGATCCGACCGCGACACCGGGGAGCTGTTTTTT.